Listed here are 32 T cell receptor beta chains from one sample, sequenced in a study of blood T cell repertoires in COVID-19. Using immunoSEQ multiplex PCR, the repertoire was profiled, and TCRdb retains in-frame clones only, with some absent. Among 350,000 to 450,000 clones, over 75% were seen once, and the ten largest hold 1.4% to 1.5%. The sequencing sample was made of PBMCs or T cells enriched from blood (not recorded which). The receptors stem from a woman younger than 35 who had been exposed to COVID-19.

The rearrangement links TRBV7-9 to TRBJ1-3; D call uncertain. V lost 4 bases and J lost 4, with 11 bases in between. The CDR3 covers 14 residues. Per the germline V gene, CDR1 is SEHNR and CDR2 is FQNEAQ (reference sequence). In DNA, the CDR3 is TGTGCCAGCAGCTCAGCAGGCAGGGGAAACACCATATATTTT. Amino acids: CASSSAGRGNTIYF.

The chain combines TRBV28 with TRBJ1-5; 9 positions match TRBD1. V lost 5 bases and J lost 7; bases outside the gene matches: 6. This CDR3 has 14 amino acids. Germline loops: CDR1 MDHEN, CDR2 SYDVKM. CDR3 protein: CASSPQGALQPQHF. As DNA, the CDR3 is TGTGCCAGCAGTCCACAGGGGGCCCTACAGCCCCAGCATTTT.

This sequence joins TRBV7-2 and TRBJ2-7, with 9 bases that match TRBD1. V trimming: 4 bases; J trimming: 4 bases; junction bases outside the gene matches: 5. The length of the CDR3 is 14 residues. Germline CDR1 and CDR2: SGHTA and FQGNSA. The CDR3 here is CASSSGQGYYEQYF. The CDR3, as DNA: TGTGCCAGCAGCTCGGGACAGGGCTATTACGAGCAGTACTTC.

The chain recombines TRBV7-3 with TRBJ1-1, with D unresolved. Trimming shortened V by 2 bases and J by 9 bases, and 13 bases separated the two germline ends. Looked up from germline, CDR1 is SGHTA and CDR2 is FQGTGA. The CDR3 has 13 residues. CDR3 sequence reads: CASSLGGRDKAFF. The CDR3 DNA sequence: TGTGCCAGCAGCTTAGGAGGACGGGATAAAGCTTTCTTT.

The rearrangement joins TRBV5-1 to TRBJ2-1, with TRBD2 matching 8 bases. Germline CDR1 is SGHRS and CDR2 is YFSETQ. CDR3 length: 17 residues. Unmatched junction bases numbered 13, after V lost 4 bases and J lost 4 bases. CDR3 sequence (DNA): TGCGCCAGCAGCCCGGGACTAGTCGCGACAGGTTACAATGAGCAGTTCTTC. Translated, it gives CASSPGLVATGYNEQFF. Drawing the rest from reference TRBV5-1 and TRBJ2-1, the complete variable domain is KAGVTQTPRYLIKTRGQQVTLSCSPISGHRSVSWYQQTPGQGLQFLFEYFSETQRNKGNFPGRFSGRQFSNSRSEMNVSTLELGDSALYLCASSPGLVATGYNEQFFGPGTRLTVL.

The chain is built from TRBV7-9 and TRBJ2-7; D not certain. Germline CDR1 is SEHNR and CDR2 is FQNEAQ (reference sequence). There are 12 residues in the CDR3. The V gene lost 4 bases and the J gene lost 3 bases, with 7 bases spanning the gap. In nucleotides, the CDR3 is TGTGCCAGCAGCTCGGTCCACTACGAGCAGTACTTC. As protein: CASSSVHYEQYF.

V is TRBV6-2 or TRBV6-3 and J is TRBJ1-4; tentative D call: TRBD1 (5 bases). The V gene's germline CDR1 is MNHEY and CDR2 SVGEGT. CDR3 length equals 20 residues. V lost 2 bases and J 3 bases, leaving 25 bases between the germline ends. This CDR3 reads CASSYRRNRSSKGPNEKLFF. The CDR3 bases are TGTGCCAGCAGTTACCGCAGAAACAGGAGCTCCAAAGGTCCTAATGAAAAACTGTTTTTT.

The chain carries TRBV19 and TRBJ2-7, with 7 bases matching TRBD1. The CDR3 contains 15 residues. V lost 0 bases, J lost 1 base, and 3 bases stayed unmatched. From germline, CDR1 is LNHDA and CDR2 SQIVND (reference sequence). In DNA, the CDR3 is TGTGCCAGTAGTATAGAGGACAGGATTTCCTACGAGCAGTACTTC. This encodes CASSIEDRISYEQYF. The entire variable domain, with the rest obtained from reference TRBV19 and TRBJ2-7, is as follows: DGGITQSPKYLFRKEGQNVTLSCEQNLNHDAMYWYRQDPGQGLRLIYYSQIVNDFQKGDIAEGYSVSREKKESFPLTVTSAQKNPTAFYLCASSIEDRISYEQYFGPGTRLTVT.

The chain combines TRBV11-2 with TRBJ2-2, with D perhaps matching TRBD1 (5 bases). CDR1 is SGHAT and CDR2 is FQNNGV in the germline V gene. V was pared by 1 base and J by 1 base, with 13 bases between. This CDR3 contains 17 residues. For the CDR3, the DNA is TGTGCCAGCAGCTTAGCCCGGGCCCAGGGGAACACCGGGGAGCTGTTTTTT. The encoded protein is CASSLARAQGNTGELFF. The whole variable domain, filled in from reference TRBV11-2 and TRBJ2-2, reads EAGVAQSPRYKIIEKRQSVAFWCNPISGHATLYWYQQILGQGPKLLIQFQNNGVVDDSQLPKDRFSAERLKGVDSTLKIQPAKLEDSAVYLCASSLARAQGNTGELFFGEGSRLTVL.

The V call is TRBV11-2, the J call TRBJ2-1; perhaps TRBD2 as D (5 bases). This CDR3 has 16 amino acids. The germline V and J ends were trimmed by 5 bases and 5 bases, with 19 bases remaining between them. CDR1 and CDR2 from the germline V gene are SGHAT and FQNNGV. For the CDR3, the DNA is TGTGCCAGCAGCCGAGGAGCAAGCCGAGGGAACAATGAGCAGTTCTTC. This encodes CASSRGASRGNNEQFF.

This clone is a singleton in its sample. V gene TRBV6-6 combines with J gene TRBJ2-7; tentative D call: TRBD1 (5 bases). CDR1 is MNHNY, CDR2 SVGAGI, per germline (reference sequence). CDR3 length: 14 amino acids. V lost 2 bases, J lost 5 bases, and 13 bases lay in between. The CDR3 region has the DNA TGTGCCAGCAGTTACAAAGAGTCAGGGAACGAGCAGTACTTC. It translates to CASSYKESGNEQYF.

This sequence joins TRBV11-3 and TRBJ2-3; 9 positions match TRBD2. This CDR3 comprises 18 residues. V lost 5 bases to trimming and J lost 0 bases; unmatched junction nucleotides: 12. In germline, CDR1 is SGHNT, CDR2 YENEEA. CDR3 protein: CASSLGGGASFSTDTQYF. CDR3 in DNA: TGTGCCAGCAGCCTCGGCGGGGGGGCGAGTTTTAGCACAGATACGCAGTATTTT. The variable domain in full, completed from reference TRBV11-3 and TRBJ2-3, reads EAGVVQSPRYKIIEKKQPVAFWCNPISGHNTLYWYLQNLGQGPELLIRYENEEAVDDSQLPKDRFSAERLKGVDSTLKIQPAELGDSAVYLCASSLGGGASFSTDTQYFGPGTRLTVL.

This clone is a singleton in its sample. Here the CDR3 reads CASSAAQGRGYTF. CDR3 DNA sequence: TGTGCCAGCTCGGCCGCTCAGGGGCGCGGCTACACCTTC. The chain combines TRBV18 with TRBJ1-2; the D gene is possibly TRBD1 (6 bases). Trimming took off 6 bases at V and 8 bases at J, with 16 bases between the two ends. The CDR3 consists of 13 residues. Germline lookup yields CDR1 KGHSH and CDR2 LQKENI.

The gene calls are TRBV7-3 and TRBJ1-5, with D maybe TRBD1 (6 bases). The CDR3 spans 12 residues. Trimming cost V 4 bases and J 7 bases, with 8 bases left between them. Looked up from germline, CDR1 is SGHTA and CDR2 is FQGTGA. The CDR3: CASSSQGQPQHF. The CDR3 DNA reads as TGTGCCAGCAGCTCTCAGGGGCAGCCCCAGCATTTT.

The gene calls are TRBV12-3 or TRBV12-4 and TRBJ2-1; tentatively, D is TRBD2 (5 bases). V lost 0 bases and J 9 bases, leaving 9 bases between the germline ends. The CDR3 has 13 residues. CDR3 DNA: TGTGCCAGCAGTTTAGCGCCTAGCTTTGAGCAGTTCTTC. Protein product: CASSLAPSFEQFF.

CDR3 sequence: CASSLQGPSEKLFF. In nucleotides, the CDR3 is TGTGCCAGCAGTCTACAGGGGCCTTCTGAAAAACTGTTTTTT. The rearrangement joins TRBV28 to TRBJ1-4; 7 nucleotides line up with TRBD1. Germline loops: CDR1 MDHEN, CDR2 SYDVKM. J gave up 7 bases and V 5 bases, and 7 bases lay outside the gene matches. This CDR3 spans 14 amino acids. The complete variable domain, with remaining parts taken from reference TRBV28 and TRBJ1-4, reads DVKVTQSSRYLVKRTGEKVFLECVQDMDHENMFWYRQDPGLGLRLIYFSYDVKMKEKGDIPEGYSVSREKKERFSLILESASTNQTSMYLCASSLQGPSEKLFFGSGTQLSVL.

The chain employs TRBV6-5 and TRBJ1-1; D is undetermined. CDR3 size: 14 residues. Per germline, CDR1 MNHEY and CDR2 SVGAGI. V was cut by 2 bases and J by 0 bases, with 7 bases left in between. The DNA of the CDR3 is TGTGCCAGCAGTTACGGGAGGGTGAACACTGAAGCTTTCTTT. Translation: CASSYGRVNTEAFF.

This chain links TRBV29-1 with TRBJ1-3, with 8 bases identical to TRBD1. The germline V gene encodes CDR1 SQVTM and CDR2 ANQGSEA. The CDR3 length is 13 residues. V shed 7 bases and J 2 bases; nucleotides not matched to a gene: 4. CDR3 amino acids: CSDDRGTGNTIYF. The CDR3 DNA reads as TGCAGCGACGACAGGGGAACTGGAAACACCATATATTTT.

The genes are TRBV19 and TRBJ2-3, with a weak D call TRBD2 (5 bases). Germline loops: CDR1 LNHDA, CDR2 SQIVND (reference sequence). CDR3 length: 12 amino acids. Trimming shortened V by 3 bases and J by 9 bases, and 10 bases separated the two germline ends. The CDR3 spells CASSILTGTQYF. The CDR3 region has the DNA TGTGCCAGTAGTATTCTAACGGGAACGCAGTATTTT.

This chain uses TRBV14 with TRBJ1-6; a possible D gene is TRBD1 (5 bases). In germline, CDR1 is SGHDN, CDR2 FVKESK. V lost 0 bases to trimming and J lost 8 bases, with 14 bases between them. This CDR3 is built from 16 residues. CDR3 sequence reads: CASSQDLGAGYSPLHF. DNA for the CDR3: TGTGCCAGCAGCCAAGATCTAGGGGCAGGCTATTCACCCCTCCACTTT.

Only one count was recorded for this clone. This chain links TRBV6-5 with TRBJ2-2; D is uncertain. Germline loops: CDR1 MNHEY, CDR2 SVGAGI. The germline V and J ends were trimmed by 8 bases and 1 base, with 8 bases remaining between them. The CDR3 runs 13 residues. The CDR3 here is CASLRGNTGELFF. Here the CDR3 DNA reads TGTGCCAGCCTAAGAGGGAACACCGGGGAGCTGTTTTTT.

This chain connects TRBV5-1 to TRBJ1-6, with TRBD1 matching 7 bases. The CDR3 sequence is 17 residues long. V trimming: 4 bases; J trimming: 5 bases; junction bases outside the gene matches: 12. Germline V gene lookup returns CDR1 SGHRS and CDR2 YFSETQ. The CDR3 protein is CASSPGQATRDNSPLHF. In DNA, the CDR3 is TGCGCCAGCAGCCCAGGACAGGCGACCAGAGATAATTCACCCCTCCACTTT.

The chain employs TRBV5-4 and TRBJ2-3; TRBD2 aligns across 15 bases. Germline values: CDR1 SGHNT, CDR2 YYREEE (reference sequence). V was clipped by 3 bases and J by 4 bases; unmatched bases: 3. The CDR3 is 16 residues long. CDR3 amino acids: CASSSRTSGGADTQYF. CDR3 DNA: TGTGCCAGCAGCTCGAGGACTAGCGGGGGGGCAGATACGCAGTATTTT.

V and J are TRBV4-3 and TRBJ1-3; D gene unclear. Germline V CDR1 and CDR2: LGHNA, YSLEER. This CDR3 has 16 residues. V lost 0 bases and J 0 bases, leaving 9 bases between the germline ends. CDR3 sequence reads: CASSQDSSSSGNTIYF. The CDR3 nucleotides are TGCGCCAGCAGCCAAGATAGCAGCAGCTCTGGAAACACCATATATTTT.

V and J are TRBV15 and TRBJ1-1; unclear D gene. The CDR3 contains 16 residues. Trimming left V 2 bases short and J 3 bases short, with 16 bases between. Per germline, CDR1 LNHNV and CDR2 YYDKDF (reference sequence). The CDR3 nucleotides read TGTGCCACCAGCAGAAGCCGGGAGGTCGGGGACACTGAAGCTTTCTTT. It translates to CATSRSREVGDTEAFF. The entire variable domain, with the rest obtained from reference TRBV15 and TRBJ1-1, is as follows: DAMVIQNPRYQVTQFGKPVTLSCSQTLNHNVMYWYQQKSSQAPKLLFHYYDKDFNNEADTPDNFQSRRPNTSFCFLDIRSPGLGDTAMYLCATSRSREVGDTEAFFGQGTRLTVV.

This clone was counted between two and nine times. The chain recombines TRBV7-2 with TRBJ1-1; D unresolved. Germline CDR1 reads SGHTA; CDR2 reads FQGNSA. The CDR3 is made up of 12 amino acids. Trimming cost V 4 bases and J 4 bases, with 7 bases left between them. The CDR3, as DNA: TGTGCCAGCAGCTACTCTGGCACTGAAGCTTTCTTT. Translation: CASSYSGTEAFF.

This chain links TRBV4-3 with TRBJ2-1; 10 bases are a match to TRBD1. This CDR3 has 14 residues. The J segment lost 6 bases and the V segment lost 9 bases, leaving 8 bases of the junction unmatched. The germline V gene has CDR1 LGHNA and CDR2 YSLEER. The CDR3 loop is CASSGTGAINEQFF. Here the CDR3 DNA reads TGCGCCAGTTCCGGGACAGGGGCTATCAATGAGCAGTTCTTC.

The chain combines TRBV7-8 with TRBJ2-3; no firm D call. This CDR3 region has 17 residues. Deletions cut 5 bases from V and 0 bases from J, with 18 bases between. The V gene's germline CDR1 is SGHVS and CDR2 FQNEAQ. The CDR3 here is CASSTPRAVTSTDTQYF. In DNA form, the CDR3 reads TGTGCCAGCAGCACACCCCGAGCTGTGACAAGCACAGATACGCAGTATTTT.

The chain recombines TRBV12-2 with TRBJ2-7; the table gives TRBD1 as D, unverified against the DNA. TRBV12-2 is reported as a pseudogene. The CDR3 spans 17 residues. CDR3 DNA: TGTGCAAGTCGCTTAAGGGTGACAGGGGATGAGACCTACGAGCAGTACTTC. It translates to CASRLRVTGDETYEQYF.

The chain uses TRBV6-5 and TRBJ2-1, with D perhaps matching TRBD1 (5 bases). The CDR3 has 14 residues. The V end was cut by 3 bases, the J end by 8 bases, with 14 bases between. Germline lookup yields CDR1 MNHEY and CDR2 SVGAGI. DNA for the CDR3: TGTGCCAGCAGTTATCGCAGGGTTTTTGATGAGCAGTTCTTC. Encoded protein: CASSYRRVFDEQFF.

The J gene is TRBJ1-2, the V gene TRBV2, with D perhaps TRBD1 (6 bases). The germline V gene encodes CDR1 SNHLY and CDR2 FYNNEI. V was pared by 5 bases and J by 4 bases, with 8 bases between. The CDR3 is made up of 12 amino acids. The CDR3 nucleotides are TGTGCCAGCAGTATGGACAGCTATGGCTACACCTTC. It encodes CASSMDSYGYTF.

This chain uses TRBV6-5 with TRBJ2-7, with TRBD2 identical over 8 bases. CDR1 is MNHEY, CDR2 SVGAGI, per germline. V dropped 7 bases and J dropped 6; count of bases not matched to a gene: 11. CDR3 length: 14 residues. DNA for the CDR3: TGTGCCAGCATCCAAACGGGACTAGGGACCGAGCAGTACTTC. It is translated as CASIQTGLGTEQYF.